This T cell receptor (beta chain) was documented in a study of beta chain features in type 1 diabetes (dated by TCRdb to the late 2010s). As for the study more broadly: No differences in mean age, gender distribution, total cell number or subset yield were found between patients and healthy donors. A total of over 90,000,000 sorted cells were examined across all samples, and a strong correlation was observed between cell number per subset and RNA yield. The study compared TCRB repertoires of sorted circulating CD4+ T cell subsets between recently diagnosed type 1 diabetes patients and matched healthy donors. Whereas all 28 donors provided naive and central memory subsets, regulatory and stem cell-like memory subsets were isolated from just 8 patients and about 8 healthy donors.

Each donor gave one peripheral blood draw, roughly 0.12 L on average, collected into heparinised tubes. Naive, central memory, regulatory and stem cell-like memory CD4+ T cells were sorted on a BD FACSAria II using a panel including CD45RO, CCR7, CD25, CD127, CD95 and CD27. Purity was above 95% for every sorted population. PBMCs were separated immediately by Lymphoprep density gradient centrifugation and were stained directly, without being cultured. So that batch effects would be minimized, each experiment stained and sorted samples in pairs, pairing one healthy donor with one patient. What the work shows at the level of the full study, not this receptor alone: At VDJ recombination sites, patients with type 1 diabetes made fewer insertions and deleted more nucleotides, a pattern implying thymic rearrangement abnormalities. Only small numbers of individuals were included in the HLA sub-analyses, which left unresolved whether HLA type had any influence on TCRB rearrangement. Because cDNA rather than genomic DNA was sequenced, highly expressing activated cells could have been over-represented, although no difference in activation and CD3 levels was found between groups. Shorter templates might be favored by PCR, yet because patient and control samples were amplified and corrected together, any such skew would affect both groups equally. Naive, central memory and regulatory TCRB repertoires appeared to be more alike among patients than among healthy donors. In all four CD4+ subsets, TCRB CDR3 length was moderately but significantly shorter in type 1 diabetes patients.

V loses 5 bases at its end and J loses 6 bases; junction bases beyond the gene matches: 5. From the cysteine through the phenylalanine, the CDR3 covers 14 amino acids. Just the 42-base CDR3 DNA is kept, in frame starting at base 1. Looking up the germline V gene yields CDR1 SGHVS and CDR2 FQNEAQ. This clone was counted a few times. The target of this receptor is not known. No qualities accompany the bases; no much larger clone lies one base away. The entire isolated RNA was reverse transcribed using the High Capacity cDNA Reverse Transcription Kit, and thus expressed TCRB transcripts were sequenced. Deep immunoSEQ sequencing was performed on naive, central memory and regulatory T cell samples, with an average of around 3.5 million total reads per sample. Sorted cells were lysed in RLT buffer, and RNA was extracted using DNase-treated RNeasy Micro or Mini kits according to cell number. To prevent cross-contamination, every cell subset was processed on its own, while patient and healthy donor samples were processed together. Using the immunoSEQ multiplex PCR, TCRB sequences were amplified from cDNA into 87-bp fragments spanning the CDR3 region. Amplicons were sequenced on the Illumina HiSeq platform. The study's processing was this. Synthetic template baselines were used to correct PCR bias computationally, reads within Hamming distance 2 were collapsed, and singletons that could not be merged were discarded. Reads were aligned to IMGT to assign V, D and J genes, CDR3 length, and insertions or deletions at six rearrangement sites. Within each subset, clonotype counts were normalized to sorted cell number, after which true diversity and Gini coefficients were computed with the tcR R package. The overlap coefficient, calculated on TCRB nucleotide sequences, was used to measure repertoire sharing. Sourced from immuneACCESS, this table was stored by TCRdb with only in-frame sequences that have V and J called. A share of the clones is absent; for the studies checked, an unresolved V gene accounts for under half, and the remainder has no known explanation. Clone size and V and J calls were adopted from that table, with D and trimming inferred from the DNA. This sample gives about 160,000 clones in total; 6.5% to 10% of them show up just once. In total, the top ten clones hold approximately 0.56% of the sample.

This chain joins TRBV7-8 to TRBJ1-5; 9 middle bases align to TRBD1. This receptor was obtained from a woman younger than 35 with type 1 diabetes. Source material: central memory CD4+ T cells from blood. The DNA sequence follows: TGTGCCAGCAGCCCGGGACAGGGCGGTCAGCCCCAGCATTTT. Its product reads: CASSPGQGGQPQHF.